This TCR beta chain was documented in a study of neoadjuvant nivolumab and ipilimumab in lung cancer. Study-wide results and limits: Resected tumors had greater TCR richness and clonality than uninvolved lung. Only a single major-pathologic-response sample was available for clonality analysis. Resected-tumor TCR richness correlated positively with pretherapy blood richness.

The repertoire was sequenced with immunoSEQ multiplex PCR; TCRdb's copy has only in-frame clones and lacks some. The data hold tens of thousands of clones, with approximately 92% observed a single time. Remarks on this clone: What it recognizes is unknown.

Germline CDR1 is SGHAT and CDR2 is FQNNGV. This CDR3 contains 13 residues. The V gene lost 5 bases and the J gene lost 1 base, with 8 bases spanning the gap. This chain joins TRBV11-2 and TRBJ1-1; D unclear. The material sequenced was peripheral blood, taken after neoadjuvant nivolumab, alone or with ipilimumab, at or shortly before surgery. This receptor was taken from an adult with non-small cell lung cancer. CDR3 nucleotides: TGTGCCAGCAGCAATTACCGGAACACTGAAGCTTTCTTT. It yields the protein CASSNYRNTEAFF.